This T cell receptor beta chain was sequenced during a study of blood T cells in healthy people across ages. For the study at large: Per two T cells, template switching captured roughly one barcoded beta molecule. Points from the study as a whole: The lack of PBMC sorting stopped any conclusive naive versus antigen-experienced comparison. Long-lived donors had more naive CD4+ cells and higher diversity than aged donors.

Primed by a sample-barcoded 5' primer and a J-beta primer mix, a second PCR proceeded for 7 to 11 cycles. MiXCR was run by TCRdb on the 5' RACE reads, yielding one entry per CDR3 protein. The sample includes about 1.4 million distinct CDR3 sequences, 59% of them seen just once. Points on this clonotype: The antigen remains unidentified.

Germline CDR1 reads MGHRA; CDR2 reads YSYEKL. This CDR3 spans 17 amino acids. V dropped 0 bases and J dropped 0 bases, with 12 bases sitting between them. The rearrangement links TRBV4-1 to TRBJ2-1, with D tentatively TRBD2 (5 bases). The source is a man aged 18 to 30 in good health. Sequenced sample: blood. The CDR3 nucleotides read TGCGCCAGCAGCCAAGATCCGGTACTAGACTCCTACAATGAGCAGTTCTTC. It yields the protein CASSQDPVLDSYNEQFF.